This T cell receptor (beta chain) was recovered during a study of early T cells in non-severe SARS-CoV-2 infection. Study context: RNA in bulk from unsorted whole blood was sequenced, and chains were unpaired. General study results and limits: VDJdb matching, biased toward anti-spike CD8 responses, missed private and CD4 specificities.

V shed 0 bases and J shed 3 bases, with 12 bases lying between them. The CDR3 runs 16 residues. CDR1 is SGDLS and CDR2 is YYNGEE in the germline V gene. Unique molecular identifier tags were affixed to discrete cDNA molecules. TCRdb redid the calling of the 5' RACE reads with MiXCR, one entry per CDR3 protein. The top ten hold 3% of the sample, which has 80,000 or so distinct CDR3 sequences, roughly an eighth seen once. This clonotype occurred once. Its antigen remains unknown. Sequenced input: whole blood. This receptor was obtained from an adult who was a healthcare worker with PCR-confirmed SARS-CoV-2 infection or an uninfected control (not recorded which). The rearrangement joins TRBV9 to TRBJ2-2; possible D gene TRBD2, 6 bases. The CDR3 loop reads CASSVAWTTHTGELFF. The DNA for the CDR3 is TGTGCCAGCAGCGTAGCCTGGACTACCCACACCGGGGAGCTGTTTTTT. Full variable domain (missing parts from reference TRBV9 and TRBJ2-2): DSGVTQTPKHLITATGQRVTLRCSPRSGDLSVYWYQQSLDQGLQFLIQYYNGEERAKGNILERFSAQQFPDLHSELNLSSLELGDSALYFCASSVAWTTHTGELFFGEGSRLTVL.